This T cell receptor beta chain came from a study of T cell repertoires in cytomegalovirus infection. Using its own MiXCR run on the reads, TCRdb lists one record per CDR3 protein. The sample carries around 310,000 distinct CDR3 sequences, roughly 16% recorded once. The CDR3 has 15 amino acids. The V end lost 0 bases, the J end lost 0 bases, and 6 bases lay between the germline ends. Sequencing input: PBMCs. The TCR sequence derives from a human donor in good health (CMV status not recorded). Some clones in this sample may be carry-over from other donors' samples. The rearrangement uses TRBV23-1 and TRBJ1-5, with D unresolved. TRBV23-1 is sorted into the ORF group, with uncertain function. The CDR3 nucleotides read TGCGCCAGCAGTCAATCGGGTCATAGCAATCAGCCCCAGCATTTT. It encodes CASSQSGHSNQPQHF.